This T cell receptor (beta chain) was obtained from a study of OX40 agonist ivuxolimab in advanced cancers. Whole-study context: An anti-OX40 (CD134) antibody with agonistic activity, ivuxolimab, was administered to patients.

Blood samples were obtained at baseline, cycle 4 day 1, and cycle 7 day 1. CDR3 length equals 14 residues. V was cut by 0 bases and J by 6 bases, with 12 bases left in between. Per the germline V gene, CDR1 is LGHNT and CDR2 is FRNRAP. Clones were sequenced by immunoSEQ multiplex PCR, and TCRdb holds only the in-frame ones, with some missing. Here the sample spans some 46,000 clones, roughly three quarters being singletons. The source of this sequence is an adult with an advanced solid tumor such as melanoma, head and neck, liver or kidney cancer. V usage is TRBV12-5 and J usage is TRBJ2-7, with D uncertain. The material was CD4+ or CD8+ T cells sorted from blood, obtained in a trial of the OX40 agonist ivuxolimab. The CDR3 DNA reads as TGTGCTAGTGGTTTGGTACAGTCCCTCGGCGAGCAGTACTTC. This gives the protein CASGLVQSLGEQYF.